The clone carrying this T cell receptor (beta chain) was counted many times. The antigen is undetermined. The sample belongs to a study of tumor and adjacent non-tumor tissue in lung cancer. Study context: There were 11 to 12 adenocarcinoma, 2 squamous cell carcinoma and 1 small cell lung cancer cases. Stage I to III disease affected about nine men and roughly five women aged 31 to 76. Findings and limits, study-wide: Significantly higher TCR diversity was found in tumor than normal lung.

This sample's RNA came from whole unsorted tissue. Three rounds of nested PCR, following a modified ARM-PCR protocol, produced the TCRbeta library. A single record per CDR3 protein comes from TCRdb applying MiXCR to the multiplex PCR reads. Here the sample spans some 120,000 distinct CDR3 sequences, roughly 67% being singletons. This TCR derives from a man in his thirties or forties with non-small cell lung cancer. Source material: lung tumor tissue.

The CDR3 bases are TGCAGTGCCTCCGGGACAGGGCTATATAGCAATCAGCCCCAGCATTTT. Protein: CSASGTGLYSNQPQHF. This sequence joins TRBV20-1 and TRBJ1-5; 9 nucleotides agree with TRBD1. Germline V gene lookup returns CDR1 DFQATT and CDR2 SNEGSKA (reference sequence). The V and J ends lost 6 bases and 0 bases, in that order; junction bases with no gene match: 9. The CDR3 totals 16 residues.